The 7 T cell receptor beta chains given below trace back to one sample, sequenced in a study of cytomegalovirus exposure and HLA in healthy donors (dated by TCRdb to the late 2010s). Library construction relied on the immunoSEQ multiplex PCR assay. For the multiplex PCR, a mixture combining 60 forward primers for TCR Vbeta segments and 13 reverse primers for TCR Jbeta segments was used. Imported from immuneACCESS, the table was reduced by TCRdb to in-frame sequences with V and J called. These copies leave out some clones; in studies compared against another copy, an unresolved V gene accounts for under half, and the cause of the remainder is not known. This sample is represented by 150,000 to 200,000 clones; 70% to 90% of them were singletons. The ten largest clones add up to about 2% of the sample. The sample taken for sequencing was PBMCs. All receptors come from a man younger than 30 in good health and CMV-seropositive.

The CDR3 spells CSVETRQGYEQYF. The CDR3 DNA reads TGCAGCGTTGAAACCCGACAGGGCTACGAGCAGTACTTC. The chain couples TRBV29-1 to TRBJ2-7; the match to TRBD1 covers 7 bases. V gave up 2 bases and J gave up 3 bases; unmatched junction bases: 4. CDR3 length: 13 amino acids. Germline V lookup: CDR1 SQVTM, CDR2 ANQGSEA.

This chain uses TRBV19 with TRBJ1-2; perhaps TRBD1 as D (5 bases). Looked up from germline, CDR1 is LNHDA and CDR2 is SQIVND (reference sequence). The V gene lost 2 bases and the J gene lost 8 bases, with 6 bases spanning the gap. The CDR3 contains 11 residues. CDR3 in amino acids: CASSIRGGYTF. In DNA, the CDR3 is TGTGCCAGTAGTATAAGGGGAGGCTACACCTTC. Filled out from reference TRBV19 and TRBJ1-2, the complete variable domain reads DGGITQSPKYLFRKEGQNVTLSCEQNLNHDAMYWYRQDPGQGLRLIYYSQIVNDFQKGDIAEGYSVSREKKESFPLTVTSAQKNPTAFYLCASSIRGGYTFGSGTRLTVV.

The chain employs TRBV7-7 and TRBJ2-5; D remains unclear. Trimming removed 3 bases at V and 5 bases at J, with 10 bases between. CDR3 length: 13 amino acids. Germline-derived CDR1 and CDR2 are SSHAT and FNYEAQ (reference sequence). The CDR3 DNA sequence: TGTGCCAGCAGCTTCGGTTCATCGGAGACCCAGTACTTC. This encodes CASSFGSSETQYF.

The rearrangement links TRBV5-6 to TRBJ1-3, with TRBD1 identical over 8 bases. CDR3 length: 16 amino acids. J was trimmed by 2 bases and V by 2 bases; bases with no gene match: 6. Germline V gives CDR1 SGHDT, CDR2 YYEEEE. CDR3 in amino acids: CASSFVDRAPGNTIYF. The CDR3 DNA sequence: TGTGCCAGCAGCTTCGTGGACAGGGCTCCTGGAAACACCATATATTTT.

V gene TRBV30 combines with J gene TRBJ1-3; possible D gene TRBD1, 5 bases. CDR3 length equals 12 residues. V was trimmed by 7 bases and J by 2 bases, leaving 9 bases between them. The germline gives CDR1 GTSNPN, CDR2 SVGIG (reference sequence). The CDR3 spells CASDSPGNTIYF. CDR3 in DNA: TGTGCCTCAGACAGTCCTGGAAACACCATATATTTT. Supplemented by reference TRBV30 and TRBJ1-3, the full variable domain reads SQTIHQWPATLVQPVGSPLSLECTVEGTSNPNLYWYRQAAGRGLQLLFYSVGIGQISSEVPQNLSASRPQDRQFILSSKKLLLSDSGFYLCASDSPGNTIYFGEGSWLTVV.

The chain uses TRBV15 and TRBJ2-1; TRBD1 matches at 10 bases. Looked up from germline, CDR1 is LNHNV and CDR2 is YYDKDF (reference sequence). The CDR3 is made up of 15 amino acids. The junction had 1 base not matched to a gene; V was cut back by 3 bases and J by 2 bases. The DNA for the CDR3 is TGTGCCACCAGCAGGGGACAGGGGACCTACAATGAGCAGTTCTTC. This codes for CATSRGQGTYNEQFF. Combining the CDR3 with reference TRBV15 and TRBJ2-1 gives the whole variable domain DAMVIQNPRYQVTQFGKPVTLSCSQTLNHNVMYWYQQKSSQAPKLLFHYYDKDFNNEADTPDNFQSRRPNTSFCFLDIRSPGLGDTAMYLCATSRGQGTYNEQFFGPGTRLTVL.

The rearrangement joins TRBV29-1 to TRBJ2-1; D perhaps matches TRBD2 (6 bases). Germline CDR1 SQVTM, CDR2 ANQGSEA. The CDR3 has 14 amino acids. Trimming cost V 2 bases and J 3 bases, with 11 bases left between them. In nucleotides, the CDR3 is TGCAGCGTTGAAATATGGGGGGACTACAATGAGCAGTTCTTC. It translates to CSVEIWGDYNEQFF.